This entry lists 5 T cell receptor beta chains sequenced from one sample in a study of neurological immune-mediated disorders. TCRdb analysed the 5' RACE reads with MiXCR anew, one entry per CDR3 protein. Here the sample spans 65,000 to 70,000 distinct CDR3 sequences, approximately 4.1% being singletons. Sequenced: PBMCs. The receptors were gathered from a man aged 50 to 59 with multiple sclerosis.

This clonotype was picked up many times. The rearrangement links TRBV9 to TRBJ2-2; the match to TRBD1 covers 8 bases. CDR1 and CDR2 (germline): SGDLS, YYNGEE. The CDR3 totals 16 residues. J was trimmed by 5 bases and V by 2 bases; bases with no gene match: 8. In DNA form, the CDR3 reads TGTGCCAGCAGCGTGACGACAGGGGCGGGTACCGGGGAGCTGTTTTTT. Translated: CASSVTTGAGTGELFF.

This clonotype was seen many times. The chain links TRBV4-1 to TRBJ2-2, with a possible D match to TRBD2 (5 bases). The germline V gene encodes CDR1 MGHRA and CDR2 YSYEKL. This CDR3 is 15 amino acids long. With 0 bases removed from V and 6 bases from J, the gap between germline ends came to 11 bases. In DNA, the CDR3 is TGCGCCAGCAGCCAAGATCCCGCCGGGGCCGGGGAGCTGTTTTTT. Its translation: CASSQDPAGAGELFF.

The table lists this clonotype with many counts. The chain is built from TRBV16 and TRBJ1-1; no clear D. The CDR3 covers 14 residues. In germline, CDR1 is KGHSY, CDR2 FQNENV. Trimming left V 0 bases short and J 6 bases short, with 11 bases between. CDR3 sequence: CASSQSPRTPEAFF. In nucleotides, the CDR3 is TGTGCCAGCAGCCAATCGCCACGGACTCCTGAAGCTTTCTTT.

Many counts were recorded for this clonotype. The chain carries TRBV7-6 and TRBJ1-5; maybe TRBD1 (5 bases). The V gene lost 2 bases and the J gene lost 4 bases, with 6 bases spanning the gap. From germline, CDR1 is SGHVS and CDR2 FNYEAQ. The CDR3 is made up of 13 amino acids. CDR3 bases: TGTGCCAGCAGCTTATGGGGGAATCAGCCCCAGCATTTT. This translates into CASSLWGNQPQHF.

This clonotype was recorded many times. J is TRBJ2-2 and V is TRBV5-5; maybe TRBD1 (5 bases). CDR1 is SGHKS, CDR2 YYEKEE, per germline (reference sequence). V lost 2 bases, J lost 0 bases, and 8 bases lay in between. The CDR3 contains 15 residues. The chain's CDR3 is CASSFRDSNTGELFF. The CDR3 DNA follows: TGTGCCAGCAGCTTCAGGGATTCGAACACCGGGGAGCTGTTTTTT. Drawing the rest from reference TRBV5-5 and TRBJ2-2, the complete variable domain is DAGVTQSPTHLIKTRGQQVTLRCSPISGHKSVSWYQQVLGQGPQFIFQYYEKEERGRGNFPDRFSARQFPNYSSELNVNALLLGDSALYLCASSFRDSNTGELFFGEGSRLTVL.